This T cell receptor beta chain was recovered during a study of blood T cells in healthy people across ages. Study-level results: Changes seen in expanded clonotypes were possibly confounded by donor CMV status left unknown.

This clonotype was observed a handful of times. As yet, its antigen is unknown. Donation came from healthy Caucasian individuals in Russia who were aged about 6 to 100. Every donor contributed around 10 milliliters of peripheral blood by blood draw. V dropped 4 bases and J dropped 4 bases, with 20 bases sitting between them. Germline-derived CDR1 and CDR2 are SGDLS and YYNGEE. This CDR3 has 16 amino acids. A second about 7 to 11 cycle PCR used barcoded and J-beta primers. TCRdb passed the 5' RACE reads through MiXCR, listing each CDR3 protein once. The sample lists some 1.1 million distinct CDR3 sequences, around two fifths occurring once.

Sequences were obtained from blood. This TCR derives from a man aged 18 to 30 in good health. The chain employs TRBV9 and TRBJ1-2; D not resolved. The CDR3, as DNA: TGTGCCAGCAGCCTCACTTCGATCCCTTCCCCCTATGGCTACACCTTC. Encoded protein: CASSLTSIPSPYGYTF.